These 8 T cell receptor beta chains share one sample of origin, sequenced in a study of early T cells in non-severe SARS-CoV-2 infection. TCRdb passed the 5' RACE reads through MiXCR, listing each CDR3 protein once. This table has approximately 71,000 distinct CDR3 sequences, about 12% appearing once. The sequenced sample was whole blood. The source is an adult who was a healthcare worker with PCR-confirmed SARS-CoV-2 infection or an uninfected control (not recorded which).

This clonotype was observed a few times. Written as DNA, the CDR3 is TGTGCCAGCTCACCAACAAGTCAACAAGGCAATCAGCCCCAGCATTTT. Protein: CASSPTSQQGNQPQHF. The rearrangement links TRBV18 to TRBJ1-5; D call uncertain. This CDR3 comprises 16 residues. CDR1 is KGHSH, CDR2 LQKENI, per germline. The V end lost 2 bases, the J end lost 2 bases, and 13 bases lay between the germline ends. Full variable domain (outside the CDR3, taken from reference TRBV18 and TRBJ1-5): NAGVMQNPRHLVRRRGQEARLRCSPMKGHSHVYWYRQLPEEGLKFMVYLQKENIIDESGMPKERFSAEFPKEGPSILRIQQVVRGDSAAYFCASSPTSQQGNQPQHFGDGTRLSIL.

This clonotype has a handful of counts. This chain links TRBV14 with TRBJ2-2; D ambiguous. Germline CDR1 is SGHDN and CDR2 is FVKESK. The CDR3 spans 15 residues. The V and J ends lost 0 bases and 5 bases respectively, with 10 bases between them. Here the CDR3 DNA reads TGTGCCAGCAGCCAAGAATCAGCGCGTACCGGGGAGCTGTTTTTT. This codes for CASSQESARTGELFF.

This clonotype was counted between two and nine times. The chain joins TRBV24-1 to TRBJ1-3; D not certain. Trimming shortened V by 3 bases and J by 3 bases, and 8 bases separated the two germline ends. The CDR3 totals 14 residues. Germline V gives CDR1 KGHDR, CDR2 SFDVKD. The CDR3 sequence is CATSDDLDGNTIYF. The CDR3, as DNA: TGTGCCACCAGTGATGACCTCGATGGAAACACCATATATTTT.

This chain links TRBV12-3 or TRBV12-4 with TRBJ1-1, with D possibly matching TRBD1 (5 bases). Trimming left V 2 bases short and J 8 bases short, with 18 bases between. CDR3 length equals 15 residues. The CDR3 reads CASSLSEQASDEAFF. The DNA of the CDR3 is TGTGCCAGCAGTTTATCGGAACAGGCGTCGGACGAAGCTTTCTTT.

About this clonotype: The final CDR3 position lacks the conserved phenylalanine or tryptophan, pointing to a likely read error. CDR3: CASSPLHSGQYSYEQYI. As DNA, the CDR3 is TGTGCCAGCTCACCCCTTCACTCGGGACAGTACTCCTACGAGCAGTACATC. The chain is built from TRBV18 and TRBJ2-7; 7 bases are shared with TRBD1. V shed 3 bases and J 0 bases; nucleotides not matched to a gene: 11. Germline values: CDR1 KGHSH, CDR2 LQKENI. There are 17 residues in the CDR3.

This sequence joins TRBV25-1 and TRBJ2-7, with D possibly called TRBD1 or TRBD2 (5 bases each). V was shortened by 4 bases and J by 6 bases, with 19 bases between the two germline ends. In germline, CDR1 is MGHDK, CDR2 SYGVNS. The CDR3 covers 15 residues. This chain's CDR3 is CASSARTGTVLEQYF. In DNA form, the CDR3 reads TGTGCCAGCAGTGCACGAACCGGGACCGTCCTCGAGCAGTACTTC.

This clonotype occurred many times. The chain employs TRBV7-3 and TRBJ2-3; no definite D call. The CDR3 has 15 residues. Trimming shortened V by 1 base and J by 0 bases, and 8 bases separated the two germline ends. Germline CDR1 is SGHTA and CDR2 is FQGTGA. The CDR3 loop is CASSLRPQSTDTQYF. The CDR3, as DNA: TGTGCCAGCAGCTTAAGACCACAGAGCACAGATACGCAGTATTTT.

This clonotype was detected once. The chain combines TRBV28 with TRBJ2-7; 9 bases line up with TRBD1. The V and J ends lost 6 bases and 9 bases, in that order; junction bases with no gene match: 6. CDR3 length equals 12 residues. Per germline, CDR1 MDHEN and CDR2 SYDVKM. The CDR3: CASRDRGAGQYF. CDR3 DNA: TGTGCCAGCAGGGACAGGGGTGCAGGGCAGTACTTC.